Each of the 16 T cell receptor beta chains below was sequenced from the same sample in a study of monozygotic twins with inflammatory bowel disease (dated by TCRdb to about 2019). Libraries were constructed by 5' RACE. The sequencer was an Illumina HiSeq 2500. Each entry corresponds to one CDR3 protein sequence from reads that TCRdb reprocessed, and DNA is not given. For this sample, the table gives about 300,000 distinct CDR3 sequences. In total, the top ten clones hold over 5.5% of the sample. Sequences were obtained from blood. These receptors originate from a human donor with ulcerative colitis or Crohn's disease, or a healthy co-twin of an affected twin (not recorded which).

V gene TRBV28 combines with J gene TRBJ2-4; TCRdb names TRBD2, which stays unverified in the absence of DNA. Germline values: CDR1 MDHEN, CDR2 SYDVKM. The CDR3 has 14 residues. CDR3 sequence reads: CASSRAGSQNIQYF. Full variable domain (missing parts from reference TRBV28 and TRBJ2-4): DVKVTQSSRYLVKRTGEKVFLECVQDMDHENMFWYRQDPGLGLRLIYFSYDVKMKEKGDIPEGYSVSREKKERFSLILESASTNQTSMYLCASSRAGSQNIQYFGAGTRLSVL.

J is TRBJ1-2 and V is TRBV27. The CDR3 is made up of 14 amino acids. Looked up from germline, CDR1 is MNHEY and CDR2 is SMNVEV (reference sequence). CDR3 residues: CASSSAGAHYGYTF.

The chain joins TRBV4-2 to TRBJ2-1; the TCRdb call, TRBD2, lacks DNA for checking. Per the germline V gene, CDR1 is LGHNA and CDR2 is YNFKEQ. The CDR3 is 15 residues long. The CDR3 sequence: CASSPASGGRPEQFF.

The chain employs TRBV24-1 and TRBJ2-3; the D gene TCRdb calls, TRBD2, cannot be checked with no DNA. CDR1 and CDR2 (germline): KGHDR, SFDVKD. This CDR3 comprises 14 residues. CDR3 in amino acids: CATSSPPQGDTQYF.

This chain connects TRBV27 to TRBJ2-3; TCRdb reports TRBD1, a call that lacks DNA to check it against. The CDR3 totals 15 residues. Germline V gene lookup returns CDR1 MNHEY and CDR2 SMNVEV (reference sequence). CDR3 in amino acids: CASSKDRRRTDTQYF.

The chain is built from TRBV19 and TRBJ2-3; TCRdb designates TRBD2, a call that cannot be tested without DNA. CDR3 length: 14 amino acids. From germline, CDR1 is LNHDA and CDR2 SQIVND (reference sequence). The CDR3 protein is CASSSGRSTDTQYF. The full variable domain, completed using reference TRBV19 and TRBJ2-3, is DGGITQSPKYLFRKEGQNVTLSCEQNLNHDAMYWYRQDPGQGLRLIYYSQIVNDFQKGDIAEGYSVSREKKESFPLTVTSAQKNPTAFYLCASSSGRSTDTQYFGPGTRLTVL.

The chain employs TRBV28 and TRBJ2-5; with no DNA, the TCRdb D assignment of TRBD1 cannot be verified. The CDR3 runs to 15 residues. Germline values: CDR1 MDHEN, CDR2 SYDVKM. CDR3 loop: CASTRTGLYQETQYF.

The chain has TRBV20-1 and TRBJ2-7; TCRdb calls TRBD2, which cannot be checked without DNA. CDR3 length: 12 residues. The germline V gene has CDR1 DFQATT and CDR2 SNEGSKA (reference sequence). CDR3: CSAAAGAYEQYF.

This chain uses TRBV7-9 with TRBJ2-1; checking the TCRdb D call of TRBD1 is not possible without DNA. Germline CDR1 and CDR2: SEHNR and FQNEAQ (reference sequence). This CDR3 is 12 amino acids long. The CDR3 protein is CASSAIPGFYFF.

This rearrangement joins TRBV27 to TRBJ1-6. The CDR3 contains 13 residues. CDR1 and CDR2 from the germline V gene are MNHEY and SMNVEV (reference sequence). CDR3 residues: CASRREVSSPLHF.

The V call is TRBV6-5, the J call TRBJ1-6; TCRdb's D call, TRBD1, is unchecked because there is no DNA. There are 17 residues in the CDR3. Germline-derived CDR1 and CDR2 are MNHEY and SVGAGI. The CDR3 spells CASSYSLRDNYNSPLHF.

The chain combines TRBV6-2 or TRBV6-3 with TRBJ2-2. The CDR3 contains 11 residues. The germline CDR1 and CDR2 sequences are MNHEY and SVGEGT. CDR3 protein: CASVKPGELFF.

J is TRBJ2-5 and V is TRBV7-2. The CDR3 length is 14 residues. Germline assignment: CDR1 SGHTA and CDR2 FQGNSA. The CDR3 spells CASSGWGPGETQYF.

This rearrangement joins TRBV28 to TRBJ2-7; the TCRdb call, TRBD1, lacks DNA for checking. The V gene's germline CDR1 is MDHEN and CDR2 SYDVKM. CDR3 length: 16 amino acids. This CDR3 is CASSPGQFNNPYEQYF.

The chain recombines TRBV3-1 with TRBJ1-6; no DNA is available, so the TRBD1 call from TCRdb remains unchecked. This CDR3 spans 13 amino acids. The germline V gene has CDR1 LGHDT and CDR2 YNNKEL (reference sequence). CDR3 in amino acids: CASSQGANPPLHF.

This chain uses TRBV20-1 with TRBJ2-7; no DNA is available, so the TRBD1 call from TCRdb remains unchecked. The germline V gene encodes CDR1 DFQATT and CDR2 SNEGSKA (reference sequence). This CDR3 has 19 residues. This CDR3 is CSAKNPLNRGSVSGSEQYF.